The 29 T cell receptor beta chains below come from one sample, sequenced in a study of T cell clonotyping in hematopoietic cell transplantation. The data were produced by immunoSEQ multiplex PCR, yet TCRdb's version contains in-frame clones alone and is incomplete. The data hold around 19,000 clones, with 60% to 80% observed a single time. Noted time point: recipient sample about 28 days before transplant, after cytoreduction. Sequencing was performed on peripheral blood mononuclear cells, taken before stem cell transplant. The source is a man in his fifties or sixties with acute myeloid leukemia. Some clones in this sample may be carry-over from other donors' samples.

The CDR3 region has the DNA TGCGCCAGCAGCTACAACATGAACACTGAAGCTTTCTTT. It encodes CASSYNMNTEAFF. The chain uses TRBV5-1 and TRBJ1-1; D gene uncertain. The germline CDR1 and CDR2 sequences are SGHRS and YFSETQ. The CDR3 sequence is 13 residues long. Trimming pared 3 bases from V and 0 bases from J, leaving 6 bases between.

The genes are TRBV7-2 and TRBJ2-7, with 11 bases aligning to TRBD2. Germline V CDR1 and CDR2: SGHTA, FQGNSA. This CDR3 has 15 residues. V lost 6 bases and J lost 4; bases outside the gene matches: 8. The CDR3 here is CASSQIIAGGYEQYF. The CDR3 DNA sequence: TGTGCCAGCAGTCAAATAATAGCGGGGGGGTACGAGCAGTACTTC. Variable domain in full (rest from reference TRBV7-2 and TRBJ2-7): GAGVSQSPSNKVTEKGKDVELRCDPISGHTALYWYRQSLGQGLEFLIYFQGNSAPDKSGLPSDRFSAERTGGSVSTLTIQRTQQEDSAVYLCASSQIIAGGYEQYFGPGTRLTVT.

The chain has TRBV6-1 and TRBJ2-1; 7 nucleotides match TRBD1. Germline V CDR1 and CDR2: MNHNS, SASEGT. With V trimmed by 2 bases and J by 7 bases, 11 bases remained unmatched. CDR3 length: 16 amino acids. CDR3 in amino acids: CASSERGWDSLNEQFF. The CDR3 bases are TGTGCCAGCAGTGAACGAGGTTGGGACAGCCTTAATGAGCAGTTCTTC.

This rearrangement joins TRBV7-9 to TRBJ2-3; weak D call: TRBD1 (6 bases). With 5 bases removed from V and 0 bases from J, the gap between germline ends came to 12 bases. The germline V gene encodes CDR1 SEHNR and CDR2 FQNEAQ (reference sequence). This CDR3 contains 15 residues. CDR3 region: CASSPVDSSTDTQYF. The DNA of the CDR3 is TGTGCCAGCAGCCCAGTGGACAGCAGCACAGATACGCAGTATTTT.

The rearrangement joins TRBV5-4 to TRBJ1-6; TRBD1 agrees at 7 bases. This CDR3 is 18 amino acids long. The germline CDR1 and CDR2 sequences are SGHNT and YYREEE (reference sequence). J lost 9 bases, V lost 0 bases, and 15 bases had no gene match. The CDR3 nucleotides are TGTGCCAGCAGCTTGGGGGGACAGAGGCTAGGCGGGGTTTCACCCCTCCACTTT. Encoded protein: CASSLGGQRLGGVSPLHF.

On this clone: One end of the junction is discordant with germline, which a read error may explain. The J gene is TRBJ1-2, the V gene TRBV2; no clear D. In germline, CDR1 is SNHLY, CDR2 FYNNEI. This CDR3 comprises 12 residues. The CDR3 nucleotides are TGCGCCAGCGCCGACGGGCACTATGGCTACACCTTC. Protein sequence: CASADGHYGYTF.

J is TRBJ1-2 and V is TRBV5-1, with D tentatively TRBD1 (5 bases). Germline V lookup: CDR1 SGHRS, CDR2 YFSETQ. Trimming took 3 bases from V and 4 from J, leaving 13 bases between them. The CDR3 is 14 amino acids. CDR3 region: CASSSHTGLYGYTF. Here the CDR3 DNA reads TGCGCCAGCAGCTCCCACACAGGTCTCTATGGCTACACCTTC.

The chain joins TRBV7-9 to TRBJ2-3; D assignment may be TRBD1 or TRBD2 (5 bases each). Germline V gene lookup returns CDR1 SEHNR and CDR2 FQNEAQ (reference sequence). This CDR3 is built from 15 residues. The V gene lost 5 bases and the J gene lost 4 bases, with 16 bases spanning the gap. CDR3 sequence reads: CASSRINRGPDTQYF. The DNA of the CDR3 is TGTGCCAGCAGCCGAATAAACCGGGGACCAGATACGCAGTATTTT.

The sample holds a few counts of this clone. The chain recombines TRBV11-1 with TRBJ2-5, with D perhaps matching TRBD1 (5 bases). CDR1 and CDR2 (germline): SGHAT, FQDESV (reference sequence). This CDR3 region has 12 residues. The ends were cut back, 5 bases at V and 5 bases at J, with 9 bases in the middle. CDR3 sequence: CASSENRETQYF. The DNA of the CDR3 is TGTGCCAGCAGCGAAAACAGGGAGACCCAGTACTTC.

In its sample, this clone was seen a few times. The chain combines TRBV5-4 with TRBJ2-2, with TRBD1 matching 12 bases. CDR3 length equals 15 residues. J was trimmed by 7 bases and V by 3 bases; bases with no gene match: 4. Germline assignment: CDR1 SGHNT and CDR2 YYREEE (reference sequence). The CDR3 reads CASSSGTGGLGELFF. The CDR3 DNA reads TGTGCCAGCAGCTCCGGGACAGGGGGCCTCGGGGAGCTGTTTTTT.

This clone has a single count. J is TRBJ2-2 and V is TRBV19, with 16 bases matching TRBD2. This CDR3 is 18 amino acids long. V shed 8 bases, J shed 4 bases, and the junction held 10 bases outside the gene matches. Per germline, CDR1 LNHDA and CDR2 SQIVND (reference sequence). The CDR3 DNA reads TGTGCCAGTGCACCGGGACTAGCGGGGGGGCGTTTCACCGGGGAGCTGTTTTTT. Its translation: CASAPGLAGGRFTGELFF.

The gene calls are TRBV11-2 and TRBJ1-1; D not certain. Germline CDR1 SGHAT, CDR2 FQNNGV. The CDR3 has 15 amino acids. V lost 5 bases and J 3 bases, leaving 16 bases between the germline ends. This chain's CDR3 is CASSGALGGYTEAFF. In nucleotides, the CDR3 is TGTGCCAGCAGCGGAGCTCTTGGCGGGTACACTGAAGCTTTCTTT.

On this clone: At one of its ends the junction is not consistent with the germline gene, which may arise from a read error. The J gene is TRBJ2-5, the V gene TRBV7-7, with D perhaps matching TRBD1 or TRBD2 (6 bases each). This CDR3 is built from 13 residues. Germline CDR1 SSHAT, CDR2 FNYEAQ (reference sequence). CDR3 loop: CASSFLPGGHEYF. In DNA, the CDR3 is TGTGCTAGCAGCTTCCTCCCCGGGGGCCACGAGTACTTC.

The rearrangement links TRBV27 to TRBJ2-1; TRBD2 matches 9 bases. The CDR3 covers 17 residues. V shed 4 bases and J 5 bases; nucleotides not matched to a gene: 12. Germline V gene lookup returns CDR1 MNHEY and CDR2 SMNVEV (reference sequence). CDR3 bases: TGTGCCAGCAGTTCCCTCAGCGGGGGGCTAAGCCACAATGAGCAGTTCTTC. It specifies CASSSLSGGLSHNEQFF.

There are a few counts of this clone. Germline and junction disagree at one end, which may indicate a read error. The chain is built from TRBV7-7 and TRBJ1-1; the D is unclear. Germline V gives CDR1 SSHAT, CDR2 FNYEAQ (reference sequence). There are 13 residues in the CDR3. CDR3 bases: TGTGCTAGCAGCTTAGGGCCAGCAACTGAAGCTTTCTTT. This codes for CASSLGPATEAFF.

This clone was found a few times. The chain carries TRBV7-2 and TRBJ2-3, with D possibly matching TRBD2 (5 bases). Trimming pared 0 bases from V and 1 base from J, leaving 5 bases between. CDR3 length: 14 residues. CDR1 is SGHTA and CDR2 is FQGNSA in the germline V gene. The CDR3 spells CASSLASGTDTQYF. The CDR3 region has the DNA TGTGCCAGCAGCTTAGCTAGCGGCACAGATACGCAGTATTTT.

The chain employs TRBV6-5 and TRBJ1-5; D is undetermined. The CDR3 has 13 residues. The V gene lost 2 bases and the J gene lost 7 bases, with 9 bases spanning the gap. Germline CDR1 and CDR2: MNHEY and SVGAGI. The CDR3 DNA reads as TGTGCCAGCAGTTACGGGCTGGGGCAGCCCCAGCATTTT. The encoded protein is CASSYGLGQPQHF.

This clone has only one observation. Because the CDR3's place on the DNA is in doubt, the DNA is left out and the CDR3 is given as listed by TCRdb. V gene TRBV4-1 combines with J gene TRBJ1-5; the table assigns TRBD1, which was not confirmed against the DNA. The CDR3 has 16 amino acids, counting both end residues. Germline CDR1 is MGHRA and CDR2 is YSYEKL. CDR3 amino acids: CASSQDRSGQGSAQHF.

The J gene is TRBJ2-5, the V gene TRBV7-2, with TRBD1 matching 8 bases. Germline values: CDR1 SGHTA, CDR2 FQGNSA. The CDR3 has 17 residues. Germline trimming cut 7 bases from V and 3 bases from J; bases unmatched to any gene: 16. For the CDR3, the DNA is TGTGCCAGCATCCCCGGACAGGGTGGCGGTGGAGAAGAGACCCAGTACTTC. Translated: CASIPGQGGGGEETQYF. The full variable domain, its missing parts supplied by reference TRBV7-2 and TRBJ2-5, is GAGVSQSPSNKVTEKGKDVELRCDPISGHTALYWYRQSLGQGLEFLIYFQGNSAPDKSGLPSDRFSAERTGGSVSTLTIQRTQQEDSAVYLCASIPGQGGGGEETQYFGPGTRLLVL.

This chain connects TRBV5-1 to TRBJ2-5; D not certain. Trimming removed 2 bases from V and 5 bases from J, with 16 bases in between. Germline CDR1 SGHRS, CDR2 YFSETQ. This CDR3 comprises 15 residues. The CDR3 protein is CASSFGSVAGETQYF. The CDR3 coding sequence is TGCGCCAGCAGCTTTGGTTCGGTCGCTGGGGAGACCCAGTACTTC.

This clone was observed once. The V gene is TRBV13, the J gene TRBJ1-4, with D possibly matching TRBD1 (5 bases). The V gene's germline CDR1 is PRHDT and CDR2 FYEKMQ (reference sequence). With 3 bases removed from V and 0 bases from J, the gap between germline ends came to 5 bases. CDR3 length: 14 residues. The CDR3 protein is CASSFRATNEKLFF. Written as DNA, the CDR3 is TGTGCCAGCAGCTTCAGGGCAACTAATGAAAAACTGTTTTTT.

This clone was observed a handful of times. This sequence joins TRBV30 and TRBJ1-5; D is unclear. Germline CDR1 and CDR2: GTSNPN and SVGIG (reference sequence). V was cut by 1 base and J by 2 bases, with 9 bases left in between. The CDR3 has 14 amino acids. The CDR3 nucleotides are TGTGCCTGGAGTGCCCTAGCCGGCAATCAGCCCCAGCATTTT. It translates to CAWSALAGNQPQHF.

The V and J genes are TRBV28 and TRBJ1-5; TRBD1 agrees at 8 bases. The CDR3 consists of 14 residues. V lost 4 bases, J lost 7 bases, and 6 bases stayed unmatched. Germline CDR1 and CDR2: MDHEN and SYDVKM. The CDR3 reads CASSSGQGGQPQHF. Written as DNA, the CDR3 is TGTGCCAGCAGTTCTGGACAGGGTGGACAGCCCCAGCATTTT.

The chain combines TRBV2 with TRBJ1-6; D not certain. CDR3 length: 16 amino acids. Trimming removed 2 bases from V and 0 bases from J, with 8 bases in between. CDR1 and CDR2 from the germline V gene are SNHLY and FYNNEI. CDR3 DNA: TGTGCCAGCAGTGAACTGCAGAGCTCCTATAATTCACCCCTCCACTTT. Its protein product is CASSELQSSYNSPLHF. Complete variable domain (other parts from reference TRBV2 and TRBJ1-6): EPEVTQTPSHQVTQMGQEVILRCVPISNHLYFYWYRQILGQKVEFLVSFYNNEISEKSEIFDDQFSVERPDGSNFTLKIRSTKLEDSAMYFCASSELQSSYNSPLHFGNGTRLTVT.

The V call is TRBV19, the J call TRBJ1-2; 10 bases are shared with TRBD1. CDR3 length: 15 residues. Germline V gene sequence: CDR1 LNHDA, CDR2 SQIVND (reference sequence). V dropped 3 bases and J dropped 6; count of bases not matched to a gene: 7. The CDR3 region has the DNA TGTGCCAGTAGTATTCCCGGGACAGGGGCGCATGGCTACACCTTC. Encoded protein: CASSIPGTGAHGYTF.

CDR3 sequence: CASSPGLASQRTGELFF. The DNA for the CDR3 is TGCGCCAGCAGCCCGGGGCTAGCGTCCCAAAGGACCGGGGAGCTGTTTTTT. This chain links TRBV4-3 with TRBJ2-2; TRBD2 might be the D (6 bases). This CDR3 is built from 17 residues. Trimming removed 4 bases at V and 5 bases at J, with 20 bases between. Germline V lookup: CDR1 LGHNA, CDR2 YSLEER.

This chain uses TRBV12-5 with TRBJ1-5; possibly TRBD1 for D (6 bases). CDR3 length equals 14 residues. The V gene's germline CDR1 is LGHNT and CDR2 FRNRAP. V was clipped by 1 base and J by 4 bases, with 8 bases between them. The CDR3 DNA follows: TGTGCTAGTGGTTTGGGGCAGGGGAATCAGCCCCAGCATTTT. Translating it yields CASGLGQGNQPQHF.

The chain combines TRBV7-8 with TRBJ1-2, with D maybe TRBD1 (5 bases). This CDR3 spans 14 amino acids. Germline CDR1 reads SGHVS; CDR2 reads FQNEAQ. V was cut by 5 bases and J by 0 bases, with 10 bases left in between. The DNA of the CDR3 is TGTGCCAGCAGCCTGACAGACCCTAACTATGGCTACACCTTC. As protein: CASSLTDPNYGYTF. Full variable domain (outside the CDR3, taken from reference TRBV7-8 and TRBJ1-2): GAGVSQSPRYKVAKRGQDVALRCDPISGHVSLFWYQQALGQGPEFLTYFQNEAQLDKSGLPSDRFFAERPEGSVSTLKIQRTQQEDSAVYLCASSLTDPNYGYTFGSGTRLTVV.

This clone was detected only a few times. Other DNA sequences in this specimen translate into the identical CDR3. V usage is TRBV6-1 and J usage is TRBJ1-6; D is undetermined. The ends were cut back, 4 bases at V and 7 bases at J, with 11 bases in the middle. Germline-derived CDR1 and CDR2 are MNHNS and SASEGT. The CDR3 is 14 residues long. CDR3 nucleotide sequence: TGTGCCAGCAGTGCCGGACCTTACAATTCACCCCTCCACTTT. This codes for CASSAGPYNSPLHF.